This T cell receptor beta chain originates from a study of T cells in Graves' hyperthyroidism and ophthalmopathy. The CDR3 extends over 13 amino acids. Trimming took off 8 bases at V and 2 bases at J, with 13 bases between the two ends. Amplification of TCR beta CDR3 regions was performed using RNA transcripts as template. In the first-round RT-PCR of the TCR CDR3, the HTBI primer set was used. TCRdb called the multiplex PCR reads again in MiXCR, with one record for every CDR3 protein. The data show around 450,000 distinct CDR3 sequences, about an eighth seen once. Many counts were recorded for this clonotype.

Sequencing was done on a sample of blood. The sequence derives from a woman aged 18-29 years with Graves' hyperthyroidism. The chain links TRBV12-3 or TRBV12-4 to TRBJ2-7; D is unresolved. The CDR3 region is CASRQPPTYEQYF. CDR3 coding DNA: TGTGCCAGCCGCCAGCCGCCGACCTACGAGCAGTACTTC.